The entry that follows covers one T cell receptor (beta chain) sequence. Its antigen is currently unknown. Repertoires were generated with immunoSEQ multiplex PCR, while TCRdb's copy carries only in-frame clones and drops some. The sample includes approximately 1.5 million clones, roughly 98.5% of them seen just once. These data come from a study of shared clonotypes between healthy human individuals. Study observations and caveats: Naive CD4 clonotypes overlapped across several donors at about 5%. The low donor count limited represented genetic and exposure-history diversity.

Germline V gene sequence: CDR1 SGHKS, CDR2 YYEKEE (reference sequence). This CDR3 spans 18 amino acids. V was pared by 3 bases and J by 7 bases, with 27 bases between. Donors, without exception, were Caucasian adults residing in Nashville, Tennessee. CD4+ cell separation produced CD45RA+ naive and CD45RA-negative memory subsets. The TCR comes from a young man in good health. Material: naive CD4+ T cells sorted from blood. Described subset: CD45RA+ positively selected. This chain connects TRBV5-5 to TRBJ2-3; D not certain. In DNA form, the CDR3 reads TGTGCCAGCAGCTCCTCCGAGTTTCTGACACGCTACCCATATACGCAGTATTTT. As protein: CASSSSEFLTRYPYTQYF. The full variable domain, its missing parts supplied by reference TRBV5-5 and TRBJ2-3, is DAGVTQSPTHLIKTRGQQVTLRCSPISGHKSVSWYQQVLGQGPQFIFQYYEKEERGRGNFPDRFSARQFPNYSSELNVNALLLGDSALYLCASSSSEFLTRYPYTQYFGPGTRLTVL.